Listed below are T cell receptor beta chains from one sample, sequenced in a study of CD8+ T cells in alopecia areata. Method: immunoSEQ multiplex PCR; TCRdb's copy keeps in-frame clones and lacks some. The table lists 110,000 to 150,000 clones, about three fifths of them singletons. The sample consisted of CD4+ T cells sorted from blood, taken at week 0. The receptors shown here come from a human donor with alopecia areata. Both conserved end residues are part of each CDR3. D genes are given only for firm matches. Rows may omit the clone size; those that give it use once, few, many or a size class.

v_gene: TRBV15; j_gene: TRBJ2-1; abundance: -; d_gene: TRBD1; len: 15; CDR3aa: CATSMTGMGAGEQFF; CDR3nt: TGTGCCACCAGCATGACAGGGATGGGGGCCGGTGAGCAGTTCTTC
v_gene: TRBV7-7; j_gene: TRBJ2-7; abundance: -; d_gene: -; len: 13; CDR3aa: CASSIGPSYEQYF; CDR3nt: TGTGCTAGCAGCATAGGACCCTCCTACGAGCAGTACTTC
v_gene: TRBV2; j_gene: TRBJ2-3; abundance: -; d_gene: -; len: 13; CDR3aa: CASSGGGGDTQYF; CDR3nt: TGTGCCAGCAGTGGAGGGGGTGGGGATACGCAGTATTTT
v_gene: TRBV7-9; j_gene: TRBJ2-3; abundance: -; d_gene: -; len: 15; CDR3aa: CASSLGLGGTDTQYF; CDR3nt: TGTGCCAGCAGCCTGGGCCTAGGGGGCACAGATACGCAGTATTTT
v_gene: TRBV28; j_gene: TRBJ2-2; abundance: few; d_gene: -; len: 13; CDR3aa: CASRSGNTGELFF; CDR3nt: TGTGCCAGCAGGTCGGGCAACACCGGGGAGCTGTTTTTT
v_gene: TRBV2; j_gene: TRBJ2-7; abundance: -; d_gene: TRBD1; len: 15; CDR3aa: CASSERTGATYEQYF; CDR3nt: TGTGCCAGCAGTGAGCGGACAGGGGCTACCTACGAGCAGTACTTC
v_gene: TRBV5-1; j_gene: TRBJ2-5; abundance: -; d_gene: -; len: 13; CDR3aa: CASSSGQVETQYF; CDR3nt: TGCGCCAGCAGCTCTGGACAAGTTGAGACCCAGTACTTC
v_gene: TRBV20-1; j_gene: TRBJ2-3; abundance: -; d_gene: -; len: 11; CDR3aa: CSARIGDTQYF; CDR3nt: TGCAGTGCCAGAATAGGGGATACGCAGTATTTT
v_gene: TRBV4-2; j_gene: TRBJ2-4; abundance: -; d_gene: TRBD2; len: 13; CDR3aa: CASSLGGENIQYF; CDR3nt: TGTGCCAGCAGCCTGGGGGGGGAAAACATTCAGTACTTC
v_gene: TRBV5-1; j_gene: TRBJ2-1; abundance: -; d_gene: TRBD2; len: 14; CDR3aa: CASSLAASGGEQFF; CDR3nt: TGCGCCAGCAGCTTGGCGGCTAGCGGGGGAGAGCAGTTCTTC
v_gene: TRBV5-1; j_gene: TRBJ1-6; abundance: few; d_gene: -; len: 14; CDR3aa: CASSRAPSNSPLHF; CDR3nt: TGCGCCAGCAGCCGAGCCCCATCTAATTCACCCCTCCACTTT
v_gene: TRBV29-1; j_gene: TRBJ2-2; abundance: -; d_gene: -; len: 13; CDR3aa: CSVGGANTGELFF; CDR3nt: TGCAGCGTTGGGGGCGCGAACACCGGGGAGCTGTTTTTT
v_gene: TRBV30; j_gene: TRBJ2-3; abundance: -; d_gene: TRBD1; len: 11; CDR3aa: CACTGADTQYF; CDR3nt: TGTGCCTGTACAGGGGCAGATACGCAGTATTTT
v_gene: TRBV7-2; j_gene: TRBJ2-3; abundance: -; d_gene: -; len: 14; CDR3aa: CASSRDHSTDTQYF; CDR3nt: TGTGCCAGCAGCCGGGACCACTCCACAGATACGCAGTATTTT
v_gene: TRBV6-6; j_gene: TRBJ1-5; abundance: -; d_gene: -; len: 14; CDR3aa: CASSAGRPDQPQHF; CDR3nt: TGTGCCAGCAGTGCAGGGCGACCCGATCAGCCCCAGCATTTT
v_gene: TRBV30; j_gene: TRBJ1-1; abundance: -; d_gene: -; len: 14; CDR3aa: CAWTRTPLNTEAFF; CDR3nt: TGTGCCTGGACCAGAACCCCCCTGAACACTGAAGCTTTCTTT
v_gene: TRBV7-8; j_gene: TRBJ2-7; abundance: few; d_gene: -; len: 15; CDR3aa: CASSLEGGSSYEQYF; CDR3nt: TGTGCCAGCAGCTTAGAGGGCGGGTCATCCTACGAGCAGTACTTC
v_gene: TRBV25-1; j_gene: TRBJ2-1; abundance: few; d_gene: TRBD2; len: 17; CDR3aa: CASSAGWGLMAGNEQFF; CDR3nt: TGTGCCAGCAGTGCAGGTTGGGGACTAATGGCGGGGAATGAGCAGTTCTTC
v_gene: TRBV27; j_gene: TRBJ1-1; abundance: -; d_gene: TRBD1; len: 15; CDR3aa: CASSRQGWEDTEAFF; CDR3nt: TGTGCCAGCAGTCGACAGGGTTGGGAAGACACTGAAGCTTTCTTT
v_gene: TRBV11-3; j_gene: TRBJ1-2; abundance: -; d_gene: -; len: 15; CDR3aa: CASSNPGQSNYGYTF; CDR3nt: TGTGCCAGCAGTAACCCGGGGCAGTCTAACTATGGCTACACCTTC
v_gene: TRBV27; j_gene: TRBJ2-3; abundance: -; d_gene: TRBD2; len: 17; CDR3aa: CASSFGVLAGATDTQYF; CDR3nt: TGTGCCAGCAGTTTTGGAGTACTAGCGGGGGCTACAGATACGCAGTATTTT
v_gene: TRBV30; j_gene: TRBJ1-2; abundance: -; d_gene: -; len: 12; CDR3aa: CAWRSAIGGYTF; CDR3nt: TGTGCCTGGAGGTCCGCCATCGGTGGCTACACCTTC
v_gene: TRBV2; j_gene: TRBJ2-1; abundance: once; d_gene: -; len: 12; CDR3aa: CASGADYNEQFF; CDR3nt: TGTGCCAGCGGGGCAGACTACAATGAGCAGTTCTTC
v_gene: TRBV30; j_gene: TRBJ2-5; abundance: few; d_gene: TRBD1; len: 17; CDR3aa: CAWSVIPPDRKKETQYF; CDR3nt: TGTGCCTGGAGTGTAATCCCACCGGACAGGAAGAAAGAGACCCAGTACTTC
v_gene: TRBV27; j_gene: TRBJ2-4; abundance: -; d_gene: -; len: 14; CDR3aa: CASKRQTPSNIQYF; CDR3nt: TGTGCCAGCAAAAGACAGACTCCCTCAAACATTCAGTACTTC
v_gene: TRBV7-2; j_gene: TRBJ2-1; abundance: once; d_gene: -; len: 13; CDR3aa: CASSLGLHNEQFF; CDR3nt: TGTGCCAGCAGCTTGGGACTTCACAATGAGCAGTTCTTC
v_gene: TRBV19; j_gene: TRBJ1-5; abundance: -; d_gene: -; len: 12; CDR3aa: CASMNLNQPQHF; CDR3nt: TGTGCCAGTATGAACCTCAATCAGCCCCAGCATTTT
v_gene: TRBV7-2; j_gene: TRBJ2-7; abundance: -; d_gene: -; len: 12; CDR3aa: CASSSEVGGQYF; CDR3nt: TGTGCCAGCAGCTCCGAGGTGGGAGGGCAGTACTTC
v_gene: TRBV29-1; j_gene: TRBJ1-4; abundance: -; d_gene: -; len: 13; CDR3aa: CSVAARTNEKLFF; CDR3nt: TGCAGCGTTGCCGCCCGCACTAATGAAAAACTGTTTTTT
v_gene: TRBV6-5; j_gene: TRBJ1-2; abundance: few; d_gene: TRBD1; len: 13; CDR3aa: CASSPLTGQGYAF; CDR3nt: TGTGCCAGCAGTCCCCTAACCGGACAGGGGTATGCCTTC
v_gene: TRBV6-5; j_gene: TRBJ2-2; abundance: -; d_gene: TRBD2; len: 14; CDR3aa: CATRAGGGTGELFF; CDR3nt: TGTGCCACTCGAGCGGGGGGAGGGACCGGGGAGCTGTTTTTT
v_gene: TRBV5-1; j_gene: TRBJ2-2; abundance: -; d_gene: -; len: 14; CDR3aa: CASSPANRAGELFF; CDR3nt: TGCGCCAGCAGCCCTGCAAACAGGGCCGGGGAGCTGTTTTTT
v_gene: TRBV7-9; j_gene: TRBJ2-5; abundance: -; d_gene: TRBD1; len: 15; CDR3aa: CASSKGQFFQETQYF; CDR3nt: TGTGCCAGCAGCAAGGGACAGTTCTTCCAAGAGACCCAGTACTTC
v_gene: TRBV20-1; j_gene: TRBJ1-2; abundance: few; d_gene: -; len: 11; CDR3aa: CSASNDYGYTF; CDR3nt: TGCAGTGCTAGTAACGACTATGGCTACACCTTC
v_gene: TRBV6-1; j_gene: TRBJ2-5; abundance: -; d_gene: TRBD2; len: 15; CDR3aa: CASNQRASGQETQYF; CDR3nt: TGTGCCAGCAACCAAAGGGCTAGCGGGCAAGAGACCCAGTACTTC
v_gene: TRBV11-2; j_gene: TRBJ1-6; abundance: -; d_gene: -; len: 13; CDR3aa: CASSIGRNSPLHF; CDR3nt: TGTGCCAGCAGCATCGGACGGAATTCACCCCTCCACTTT
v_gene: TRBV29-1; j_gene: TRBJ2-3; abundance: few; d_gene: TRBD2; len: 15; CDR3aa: CSVTSGEESTDTQYF; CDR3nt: TGCAGCGTGACTAGCGGGGAGGAGAGCACAGATACGCAGTATTTT
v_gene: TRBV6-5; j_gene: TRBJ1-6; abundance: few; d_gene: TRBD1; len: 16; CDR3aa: CASSYSNRGTGSPLHF; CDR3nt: TGTGCCAGCAGTTACTCAAACAGGGGGACGGGTTCACCCCTCCACTTT
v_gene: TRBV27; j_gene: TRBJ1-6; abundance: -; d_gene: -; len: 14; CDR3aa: CASSPGTWDSPLHF; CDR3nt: TGTGCCAGCAGCCCCGGGACGTGGGATTCACCCCTCCACTTT
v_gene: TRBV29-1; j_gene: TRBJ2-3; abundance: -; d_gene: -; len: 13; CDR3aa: CSAEGRGTDTQYF; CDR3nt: TGCAGCGCCGAAGGGCGGGGCACAGATACGCAGTATTTT
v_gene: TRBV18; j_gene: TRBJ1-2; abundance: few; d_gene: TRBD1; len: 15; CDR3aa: CASSPGTDLKYGYTF; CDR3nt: TGTGCCAGCTCACCCGGGACAGACCTTAAATATGGCTACACCTTC
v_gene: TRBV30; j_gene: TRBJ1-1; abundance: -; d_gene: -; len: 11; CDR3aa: CAWRRGDEAFF; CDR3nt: TGTGCCTGGCGAAGGGGGGATGAAGCTTTCTTT
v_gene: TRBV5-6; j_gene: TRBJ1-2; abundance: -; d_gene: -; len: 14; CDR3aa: CASTPRSGAYGYTF; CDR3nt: TGTGCCAGCACCCCGAGGTCGGGGGCCTATGGCTACACCTTC
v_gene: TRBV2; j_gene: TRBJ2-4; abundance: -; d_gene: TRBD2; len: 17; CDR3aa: CASSEGRSGLAKNIQYF; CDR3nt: TGTGCCAGCAGTGAAGGGCGTAGCGGGCTTGCCAAAAACATTCAGTACTTC
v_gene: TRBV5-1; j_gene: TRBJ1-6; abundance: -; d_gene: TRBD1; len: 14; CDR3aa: CASRRDRVNSPLHF; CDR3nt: TGCGCCAGCAGAAGAGACAGGGTCAATTCACCCCTCCACTTT
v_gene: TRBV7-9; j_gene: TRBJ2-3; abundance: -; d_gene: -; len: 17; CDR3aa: CASSENRARLLADTQYF; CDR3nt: TGTGCCAGCAGCGAGAACCGGGCCCGGCTCCTCGCAGATACGCAGTATTTT
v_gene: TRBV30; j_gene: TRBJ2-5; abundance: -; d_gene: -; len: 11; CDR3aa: CAWRKVSEQYF; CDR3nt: TGTGCCTGGAGGAAAGTCTCTGAGCAGTACTTC
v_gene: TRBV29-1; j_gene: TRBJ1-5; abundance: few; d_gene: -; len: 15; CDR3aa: CSVATGATRNQPQHF; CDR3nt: TGCAGCGTGGCCACGGGGGCCACGCGGAATCAGCCCCAGCATTTT
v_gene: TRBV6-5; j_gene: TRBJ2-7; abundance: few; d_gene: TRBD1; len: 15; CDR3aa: CASSLGTGGLYEQYF; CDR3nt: TGTGCCAGCAGCCTCGGGACAGGGGGCTTGTACGAGCAGTACTTC
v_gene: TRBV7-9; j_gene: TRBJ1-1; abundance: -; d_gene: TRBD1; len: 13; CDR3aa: CASSFQGAVEAFF; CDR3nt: TGTGCCAGCAGCTTTCAGGGGGCAGTTGAAGCTTTCTTT
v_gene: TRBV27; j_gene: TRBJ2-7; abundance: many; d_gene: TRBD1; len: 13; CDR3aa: CASSQTPRQGKYF; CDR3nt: TGTGCCAGCAGTCAAACCCCCCGACAGGGGAAGTACTTC
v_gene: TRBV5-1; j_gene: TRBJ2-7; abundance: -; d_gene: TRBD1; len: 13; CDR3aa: CASSWDRVDEQYF; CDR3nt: TGCGCCAGCAGCTGGGACAGGGTCGACGAGCAGTACTTC
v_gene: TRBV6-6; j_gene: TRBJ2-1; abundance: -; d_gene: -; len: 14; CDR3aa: CASTFGRGLNEQFF; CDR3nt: TGTGCCAGCACTTTCGGTCGGGGGTTAAATGAGCAGTTCTTC
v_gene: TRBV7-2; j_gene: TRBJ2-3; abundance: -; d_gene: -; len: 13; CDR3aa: CASTPARTDTQYF; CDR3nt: TGTGCCAGCACCCCGGCCCGGACAGATACGCAGTATTTT
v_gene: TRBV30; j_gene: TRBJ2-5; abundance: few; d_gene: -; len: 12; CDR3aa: CAWSVMRETQYF; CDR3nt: TGTGCCTGGAGTGTAATGAGGGAGACCCAGTACTTC